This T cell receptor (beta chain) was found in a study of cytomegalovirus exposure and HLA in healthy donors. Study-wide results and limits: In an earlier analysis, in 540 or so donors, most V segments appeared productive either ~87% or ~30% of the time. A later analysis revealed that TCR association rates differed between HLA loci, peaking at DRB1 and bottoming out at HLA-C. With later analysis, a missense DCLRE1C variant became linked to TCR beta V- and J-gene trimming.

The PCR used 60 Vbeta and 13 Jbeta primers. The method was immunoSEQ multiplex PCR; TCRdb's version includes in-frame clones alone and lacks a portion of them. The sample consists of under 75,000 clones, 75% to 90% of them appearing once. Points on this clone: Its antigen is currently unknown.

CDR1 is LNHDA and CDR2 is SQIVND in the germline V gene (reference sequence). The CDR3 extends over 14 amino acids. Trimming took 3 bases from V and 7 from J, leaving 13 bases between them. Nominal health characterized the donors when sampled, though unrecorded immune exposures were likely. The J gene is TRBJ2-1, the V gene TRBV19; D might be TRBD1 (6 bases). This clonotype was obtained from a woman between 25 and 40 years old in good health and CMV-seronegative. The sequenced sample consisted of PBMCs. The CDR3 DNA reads TGTGCCAGTAGTATCTCCCAGGGGTGGAATGAGCAGTTCTTC. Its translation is CASSISQGWNEQFF.